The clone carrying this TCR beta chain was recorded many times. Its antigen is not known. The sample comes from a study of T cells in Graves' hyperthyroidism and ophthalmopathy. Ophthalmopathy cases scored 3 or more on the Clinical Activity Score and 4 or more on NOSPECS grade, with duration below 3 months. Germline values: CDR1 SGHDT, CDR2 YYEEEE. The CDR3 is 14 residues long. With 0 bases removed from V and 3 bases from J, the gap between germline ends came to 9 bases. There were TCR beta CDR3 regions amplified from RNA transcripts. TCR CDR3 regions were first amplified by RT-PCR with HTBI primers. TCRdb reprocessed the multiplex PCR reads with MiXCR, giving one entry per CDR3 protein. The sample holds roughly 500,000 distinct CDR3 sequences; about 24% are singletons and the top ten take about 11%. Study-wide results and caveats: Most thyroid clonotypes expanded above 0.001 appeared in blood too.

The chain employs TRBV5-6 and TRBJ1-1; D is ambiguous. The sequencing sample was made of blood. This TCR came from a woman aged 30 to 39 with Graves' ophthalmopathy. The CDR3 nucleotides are TGTGCCAGCAGCTTGGATCCTGGGCACACTGAAGCTTTCTTT. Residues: CASSLDPGHTEAFF.